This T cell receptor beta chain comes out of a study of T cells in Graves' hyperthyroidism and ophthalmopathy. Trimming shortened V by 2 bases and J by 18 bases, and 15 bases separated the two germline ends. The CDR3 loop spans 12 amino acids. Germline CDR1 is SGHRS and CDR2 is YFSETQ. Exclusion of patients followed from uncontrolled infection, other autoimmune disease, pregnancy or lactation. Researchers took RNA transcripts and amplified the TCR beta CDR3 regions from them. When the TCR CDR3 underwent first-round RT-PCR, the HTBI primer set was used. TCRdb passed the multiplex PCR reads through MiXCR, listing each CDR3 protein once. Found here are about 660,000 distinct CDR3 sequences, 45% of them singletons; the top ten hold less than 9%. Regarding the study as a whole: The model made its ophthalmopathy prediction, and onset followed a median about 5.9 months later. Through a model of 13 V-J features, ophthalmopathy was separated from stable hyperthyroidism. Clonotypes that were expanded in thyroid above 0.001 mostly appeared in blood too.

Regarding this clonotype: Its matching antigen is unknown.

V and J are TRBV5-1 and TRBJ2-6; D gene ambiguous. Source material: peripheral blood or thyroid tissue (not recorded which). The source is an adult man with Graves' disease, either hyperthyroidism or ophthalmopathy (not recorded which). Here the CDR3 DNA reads TGCGCCAGCAGCTTAGCGCCAGTAGGAGAGACTTTC. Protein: CASSLAPVGETF.